The sequence of this T cell receptor (beta chain) was determined in a study of regulatory T cells in long-lasting Graves disease. Described time point: persistent/refractory GD, antithyroid drugs over 5 years with positive TRAb. After RNA was extracted from PBMCs, the TCR library was made from it. With iRepertoire HTBI primers and Arm-PCR of CDR3 regions, TCR beta libraries were built. TCRdb processed the multiplex PCR reads anew with MiXCR; each CDR3 protein has one entry. The sample lists a few hundred thousand distinct CDR3 sequences, 22% occurring once. This clonotype was counted many times. CDR1 is MDHEN, CDR2 SYDVKM, per germline. Deletions cut 3 bases from V and 5 bases from J, with 7 bases between. The CDR3 is 12 amino acids.

This TCR was recovered from a female donor with Graves disease. V and J are TRBV28 and TRBJ1-1; D is undetermined. Material: peripheral blood mononuclear cells (PBMCs), obtained when the disease was refractory, from a patient treated with antithyroid drugs. The CDR3 region has the DNA TGTGCCAGCAGTTTGGACGGAACTGAAGCTTTCTTT. Its protein product is CASSLDGTEAFF.